This T cell receptor (beta chain) came from a study of human T cells and chemical hapten exposure. Study conclusions and caveats: With patch test score, the counts of PT1 expanded TCRs showed a positive correlation. The study found expanded TCRs formed significantly more large CDR3 similarity clusters than controls. TCRs exceeding a frequency of 1 in 1000 stayed unchanged under DPC sensitization.

V lost 3 bases and J lost 3; bases outside the gene matches: 5. CDR1 DFQATT and CDR2 SNEGSKA come from the germline V gene (reference sequence). This CDR3 spans 15 amino acids. Time point reported: patch test 1, 2 weeks after DPC sensitization. The sample's treatment: therapeutic diphenylcyclopropenone sensitization with weekly scalp DPC. Each CDR3 protein gets one entry after TCRdb re-called the RACE reads with MiXCR. The data show fewer than 200,000 distinct CDR3 sequences, more than 20% seen once. Of note for this clonotype: Its antigen is unidentified.

The sequence was collected from a woman aged 45 to 65 with alopecia areata. Some clones in this sample may be carry-over from other donors' samples. V is TRBV20-1 and J is TRBJ1-6, with 7 bases matching TRBD1. The starting material was whole blood, obtained in connection with sensitization to the hapten diphenylcyclopropenone (DPC). CDR3 sequence (DNA): TGCAGTGCTAGGACAGGGTTCTTCTATAATTCACCCCTCCACTTT. This gives the protein CSARTGFFYNSPLHF.